This T cell receptor (beta chain) was sequenced in a study of blood T cell repertoires in COVID-19. About the research overall: Material from acute and convalescent COVID-19 was sourced from the United States, Italy and Spain. Sources were T cells, B-cell-depleted T cells, or PBMCs; the material itself was cDNA or gDNA.

In the original analysis: Researchers report that nucleated cell counts were estimated from reference gene primer amplification. Only in-frame clones appear in the TCRdb table, and some are missing; sequencing was by immunoSEQ multiplex PCR. V, J and clone size are taken as reported in that table, and D and trimming were inferred from the DNA itself. The sample lists 250,000 to 350,000 clones, 70% to 90% seen once, with around 4% in the top ten. The CDR3 loop spans 17 amino acids. V lost 0 bases and J 0 bases, leaving 14 bases between the germline ends. Germline V gene lookup returns CDR1 LGHNA and CDR2 YSLEER.

Sequences were obtained from peripheral blood. The sequence was obtained from a woman in her 50s with active or convalescent COVID-19. The chain carries TRBV4-3 and TRBJ1-2; D is uncertain. This CDR3 is CASSQDSQTLANYGYTF. The CDR3 bases are TGCGCCAGCAGCCAAGATAGCCAGACGTTAGCTAACTATGGCTACACCTTC.